The rows below give T cell receptor beta chains drawn from one sample of a study of blood T cell repertoires in COVID-19. Sequencing used immunoSEQ multiplex PCR; TCRdb keeps in-frame clones, though not all of them. This sample yields roughly 500,000 clones, of which 70% to 90% are seen a single time; about 3.2% belongs to the top ten. Sequenced input: peripheral blood. The receptors here all came from a human donor in a cohort sampled during active COVID-19. Both conserved end residues are trimmed from each CDR3. Fields, in order: clone size, V gene, J gene, CDR3 protein. Size is stated for part of the rows, as once, few or many counts, or as a class when the clone is expanded.

>-|TRBV7-3|TRBJ2-7
ASSRTFFSGAYEQY
>-|TRBV15|TRBJ1-5
ATRLSTGNQPQH
>-|TRBV6-2/TRBV6-3|TRBJ2-2
ASSYYWGLNTGELF
>-|TRBV7-3|TRBJ1-2
ASSSGPTTGGGGYT
>-|TRBV19|TRBJ1-3
ASSLWTVISGNTIY
>once|TRBV12-3/TRBV12-4|TRBJ2-5
ASSSNRDIQY
>-|TRBV30|TRBJ1-3
ALKIGGLRNTIY
>-|TRBV2|TRBJ1-4
ASQTGQGGRGKLF
>-|TRBV18|TRBJ1-1
ASSPSGGWGTEAF
>-|TRBV3-1/TRBV3-2|TRBJ2-7
ASSQGSPYEQY
>-|TRBV28|TRBJ1-4
ASSLLGEKLF
>-|TRBV25-1|TRBJ1-6
ASSAHSYNSPLH
>-|TRBV27|TRBJ1-5
ASSKGGQGTYQPQH
>-|TRBV7-9|TRBJ1-4
ASSLAGTLGEELF
>-|TRBV6-2/TRBV6-3|TRBJ2-4
ASSYPLGQGNIQY
>-|TRBV15|TRBJ2-5
ATTTGTRRETQY
>-|TRBV9|TRBJ2-2
ASSVVNIMSGELF
>-|TRBV5-1|TRBJ2-1
ASSLGLAAYSEQF
>-|TRBV4-2|TRBJ2-1
ASSQEVRSMEQF
>-|TRBV7-9|TRBJ1-6
ASSPGLPWNSPLH
>-|TRBV2|TRBJ1-3
ASSAPGQGTGNTIY
>-|TRBV9|TRBJ2-2
ASSLAGDTGELF
>few|TRBV15|TRBJ2-7
ATSRDPRGEQY
>-|TRBV29-1|TRBJ1-5
SVTWGGTYNQPQH
>once|TRBV20-1|TRBJ2-1
SASSAGGLRNEQF